The clone carrying this T cell receptor beta chain appeared a few times. Here immunoSEQ multiplex PCR was the method, and the copy in TCRdb shows in-frame clones only, minus some. Found here are 330,000 or so clones, roughly 90% of them singletons; the top ten hold 15% to 20%. This specimen belongs to a study of blood T cell repertoires in COVID-19. CDR1 MNHEY and CDR2 SMNVEV come from the germline V gene (reference sequence). Between the trimmed V and J ends, which lost 2 bases and 1 base, there was a span of 5 bases. The CDR3 consists of 13 residues. The sequence was obtained from a woman between 25 and 40 years old who had recovered from COVID-19. Sequenced: PBMCs or T cells enriched from blood (not recorded which). The chain has TRBV27 and TRBJ1-1; D not certain. CDR3 DNA: TGTGCCAGCAGTTTAGGGAGGAACACTGAAGCTTTCTTT. This gives the protein CASSLGRNTEAFF.